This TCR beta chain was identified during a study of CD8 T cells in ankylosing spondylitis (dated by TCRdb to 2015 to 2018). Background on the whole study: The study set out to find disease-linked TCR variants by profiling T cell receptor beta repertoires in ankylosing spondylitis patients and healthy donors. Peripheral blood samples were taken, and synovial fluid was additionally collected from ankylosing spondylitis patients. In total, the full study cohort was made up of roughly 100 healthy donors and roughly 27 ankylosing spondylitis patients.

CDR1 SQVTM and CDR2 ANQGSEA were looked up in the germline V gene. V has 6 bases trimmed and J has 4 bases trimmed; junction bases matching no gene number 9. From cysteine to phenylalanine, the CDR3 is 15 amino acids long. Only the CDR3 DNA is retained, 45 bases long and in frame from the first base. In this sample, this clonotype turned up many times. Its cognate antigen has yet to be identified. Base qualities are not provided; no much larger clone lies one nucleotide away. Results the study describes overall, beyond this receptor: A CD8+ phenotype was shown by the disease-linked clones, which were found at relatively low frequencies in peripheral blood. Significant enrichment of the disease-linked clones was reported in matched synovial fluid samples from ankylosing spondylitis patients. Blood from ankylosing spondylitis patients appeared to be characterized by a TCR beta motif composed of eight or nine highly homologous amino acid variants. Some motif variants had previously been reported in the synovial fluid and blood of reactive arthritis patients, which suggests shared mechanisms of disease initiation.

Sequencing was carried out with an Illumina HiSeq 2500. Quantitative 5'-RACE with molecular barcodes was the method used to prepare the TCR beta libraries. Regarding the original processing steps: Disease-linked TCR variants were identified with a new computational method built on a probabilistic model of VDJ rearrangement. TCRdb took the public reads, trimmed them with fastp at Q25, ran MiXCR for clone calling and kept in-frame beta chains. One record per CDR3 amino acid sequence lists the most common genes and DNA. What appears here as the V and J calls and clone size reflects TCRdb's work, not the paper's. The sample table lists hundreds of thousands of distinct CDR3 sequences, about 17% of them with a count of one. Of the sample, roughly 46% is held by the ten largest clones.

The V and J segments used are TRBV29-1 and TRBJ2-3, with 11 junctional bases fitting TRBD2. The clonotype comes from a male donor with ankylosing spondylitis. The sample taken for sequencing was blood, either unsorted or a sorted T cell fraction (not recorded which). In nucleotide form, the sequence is TGCAGCGTCCCGACTAGCGGGATGGGGCCAGATACGCAGTATTTT. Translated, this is CSVPTSGMGPDTQYF.